This T cell receptor beta chain was recovered during a study of blood T cell repertoires in COVID-19. Study context: COVID-19 samples collected from the United States, Italy and Spain covered acute and convalescent phases. T cells, B-cell-depleted T cells, or PBMCs provided the cDNA or gDNA that served as material.

TCRdb keeps only in-frame clones here, not all; method: immunoSEQ multiplex PCR. The sample includes more than 85,000 clones, 80% to 95% of them seen just once. Seattle's enrolled individuals joined amid active infection and were then monitored longitudinally. There are 13 residues in the CDR3. Germline CDR1 is GTSNPN and CDR2 is SVGIG (reference sequence). V shed 0 bases, J shed 12 bases, and the junction held 8 bases outside the gene matches. What was sequenced was peripheral blood. This sequence joins TRBV30 and TRBJ2-1, with 7 bases fitting TRBD1. This clonotype was obtained from a woman aged 45-59 years with COVID-19, enrolled during active disease. The CDR3 region is CAWSVVVGGAQFF. CDR3 coding DNA: TGTGCCTGGAGTGTAGTAGTAGGGGGCGCGCAGTTCTTC.